This T cell receptor (beta chain) was captured in a study of cytomegalovirus exposure and HLA in healthy donors (dated by TCRdb to 2017 to 2019). At the level of the whole study: In an earlier analysis of under 600 of the donors, about 260 Gb of sequence data and roughly 100 million unique TCR beta sequences from about 190 million T cells were reported. An early release covering about 600 HLA-typed donors comprised about 300 gigabases of sequencing data and tens of millions of unique TCR sequences. The genetic ancestry cluster associated with self-reported Caucasian donors included around four fifths of the roughly 400 genotyped donors. The study aimed to test whether cataloging public T cell receptors could reveal signatures of past pathogen exposure. The T cell repertoires of around 730 subjects were profiled by immunosequencing and related to cytomegalovirus serostatus. In addition to the first cohort of several hundred subjects, a separate validation cohort of approximately 130 different subjects was used. High-throughput TCR immunosequencing, statistical association of individual TCRs with disease status, and machine learning were combined to predict cytomegalovirus infection status. In a later analysis, previously published TCR beta repertoires from 550 to 750 donors were re-analyzed and high-resolution HLA genotyping was added so that TCR occurrence patterns could be studied. In the later analysis, no new phenotypic data were used to find candidate immune exposures; instead, reliance was placed on TCR beta sequences and their occurrence across donors. In an earlier analysis of roughly 600 of the donors, high-throughput TCR beta sequencing was used to judge whether each TCR beta V gene segment behaved as functional or pseudogenic. Donor age, sex, ethnicity and CMV serostatus were collected together with the repertoire data. Genome-wide SNP genotypes for about 65% of the 666 donors were used in a later genetic analysis, which treated that subset as a discovery cohort. Every repertoire in the discovery cohort had been generated on one and the same sequencing platform. HLA typing covered class I and class II loci at four-digit resolution. Typing coverage differed by locus: A, B, C, DRB1 and DQB1 were typed in about 629-640 donors, DQA1 in 500 to 550, DPA1 in around 580, and DPB1 in just under 490. Because of strong linkage in the cohort, a handful of DR-DQ haplotypes were treated as single units for association and clustering. Among some 400 genotyped donors of the cohort, an average of approximately 200,000 unique TCR beta nucleotide sequences was sequenced per donor, of which roughly 17% were non-productive.

Of note for this clone: The clone's antigen remains unknown. It has no much larger one-base neighbor in the sample; base qualities were not kept.

The cohort comprised around 690 healthy bone marrow donors. At the time of sampling, all cohort members were nominally healthy, though unrecorded immune exposures were likely present. The donor tested CMV seronegative, placing the donor among the roughly 400 seronegative members of the cohort. Each donor provided a peripheral blood sample, and peripheral blood mononuclear cells were used for TCR beta sequencing. The Qiagen DNeasy Blood Extraction Kit was used to extract genomic DNA from the blood cell samples. Receptor amplification or capture employed the immunoSEQ multiplex PCR assay. A mixture of 60 forward primers for TCR Vbeta segments and 13 reverse primers for TCR Jbeta segments was used in the multiplex PCR. The CDR3 region of rearranged TCR beta genes was amplified from genomic DNA with a multiplex PCR assay. The Illumina HiSeq System was used to sequence the amplified TCR beta libraries as 87-base-pair reads. The authors' pipeline ran thus. Across the 670 or so repertoires, a later analysis counted roughly 77 million unique TCR beta chains, roughly 11 million of which were shared by at least two donors. Raw reads were error-corrected and collapsed into unique sequences by a nearest-neighbor algorithm in which closely related sequences were merged to remove PCR and sequencing errors. To assign V, D and J gene segments, CDR3 sequences were aligned to IMGT reference sequences. Each retained sequence needed at least a six-nucleotide match to both a V gene segment and a J gene segment. Rearrangements were classified as productive when the CDR3 lacked stop codons and remained in frame with V and J, and all other rearrangements were classified as non-productive. CDR3 was defined according to IMGT convention as the region running from the second conserved V-encoded cysteine to the conserved J-encoded phenylalanine. Sequences without an unambiguous match to a single V gene segment were excluded from the earlier analysis of about 600 of the donors. In an earlier analysis of 587 of the donors, a V segment was called functional when productive rearrangements were above 56.7%, and segregating when the standard deviation between donors exceeded 5%. A statistical classification framework was developed to diagnose cytomegalovirus status using the catalog of TCR beta chain sequences. In a later analysis, TCR nucleotide sequences were compared against IMGT/GENE-DB human TR gene sequences so that V and J genes could be assigned. A later analysis assigned CDR3 sequences and most-parsimonious VDJ recombination scenarios with the TCRdist pipeline. A later analysis defined each TCR beta chain by its CDR3 amino acid sequence plus V-gene family, and excluded reads lacking a unique V-gene family. In a later analysis, around 600 highly shared, low-generation-probability nucleotide sequences were removed to address suspected cross-contamination and a sequencing artifact. For each public chain, a later analysis derived a clonal expansion index from normalized ranks of inferred template counts within each repertoire. A later analysis computed generation probabilities with a VDJ recombination model fitted to out-of-frame rearrangements, and checked the results against IGoR. In a later analysis, TCR-TCR, TCR-HLA and TCR-CMV co-occurrence was scored with hypergeometric tests, and a repertoire-size bias correction was applied to TCR pairs. False discovery rates were estimated in a later analysis by permuting HLA or CMV assignments 20 times. A later analysis grouped co-occurring TCRs with DBSCAN, adding TCRdist sequence similarity when clustering within HLA-allele-positive subsets. Repertoires with fewer than 30,000 or more than 120,000 public chains, plus five repertoires with anomalous nucleotide sharing, were excluded from co-occurrence clustering. This is the immuneACCESS table as TCRdb keeps it, with only in-frame sequences that have V and J called. A part of the clones is gone; compared with another copy, unresolved V genes explain less than half, and the rest is unexplained. V and J calls plus clone size are reproduced from that table; the DNA served to infer D and trimming. The sample records fewer than 80,000 clones, roughly 76% of which are singletons. In total, the top ten clones hold over 2.5% of the sample.

The CDR3 spans 13 residues, from the cysteine through the phenylalanine. The retained sequence is limited to the CDR3, 39 bases, with the frame set at the first base. The germline V gene (reference sequence) yields LNHDA for CDR1 and SQIVND for CDR2. Germline trimming amounts to 7 bases on V and 5 bases on J, with 7 as the count of junction bases outside the gene matches. Summary of the overall study and its limitations: Because counts were too low, some 17 rarely observed V segments, including chromosome 9 orphons, were excluded from the earlier analysis of a few hundred of the donors. The authors suggested that the approach could potentially be extended to other disease states and immunological phenotypes. In a later analysis, TCR association rates were found to vary across HLA loci, with the most associated TCRs seen for DRB1 alleles and the fewest for HLA-C alleles. When HLA alleles, especially DR and DQ, strongly co-occurred, attributing TCR associations to individual alleles was difficult. According to a later genetic analysis, donors in an Asian-associated ancestry cluster had fewer N-insertions in productive TCRs than the roughly 700-donor mean. In vitro tests confirmed that a few of the cytomegalovirus-associated TCR beta chains recognize cytomegalovirus antigens. In an earlier analysis of some 540 of the donors, most TCR beta V segments appeared in productive rearrangements about 87% or about 30% of the time, broadly matching IMGT annotations. A cluster of highly shared sequence variants was judged likely to represent a technical artifact of the sequencing pipeline. A further reported finding was that TCR beta sequences accurately predicted the HLA-A and HLA-B alleles for most subjects in the first cohort. Some IMGT-functional V segments, including TRBV6-2 and TRBV6-3, could not be distinguished by the 87-base-pair reads and were therefore excluded. At a false discovery rate of 0.05, a later analysis linked under 20,000 TCR beta sequences to specific HLA alleles. Because HLA typing was unavailable for some donors at each locus, only the typed subset was used in association tests. A later analysis found that HLA-associated TCR beta chains were more clonally expanded and had lower generation probabilities than equally common non-associated chains. Linkage disequilibrium might explain the correlated functional status among segregating V segments, but an unknown experimental factor could not be excluded. In a later genetic analysis, a missense DCLRE1C variant was associated with V-gene and J-gene trimming of TCR beta chains, and the association was replicated in an independent cohort. The classifier was reported to diagnose cytomegalovirus status with high specificity and sensitivity in both the original and validation cohorts. Most CMV-associated TCR beta chains appeared to be HLA-restricted in a later analysis, and the HLA associations seemed to be driven largely by CMV exposure. In this cohort, only TCR beta chains were sequenced, and detectable features were limited by the absence of alpha or paired-chain data. The study listed 164 TCR beta chains as associated with cytomegalovirus. Most TCR sequences were seen in very few donors, while some public TCRs were found in many individuals. The only immune exposure information available for the cohort was CMV serostatus. According to a later analysis, parvovirus B19, influenza, CMV and Epstein-Barr virus appeared linked to several top co-occurrence clusters. The presence/absence analyses assumed that sequencing depth was roughly uniform across donors, and that assumption may not be true.

Recombination connected TRBV19 to TRBJ1-1; 7 junctional bases match TRBD1. The sequence was obtained from a man younger than 30 in good health and CMV-seronegative. The sequenced material came from PBMCs. The nucleotide sequence is TGTGCCAGTAACCAACAGGGGTTGACTGAAGCTTTCTTT. This translates into CASNQQGLTEAFF.